Listed below are T cell receptor beta chains from one sample, sequenced in a study of cytomegalovirus exposure and HLA in healthy donors. Produced via immunoSEQ multiplex PCR; TCRdb's table is partial and in-frame only. The sample has about 160,000 clones, roughly four fifths seen once; the top ten hold about 10%. Sequenced sample: PBMCs. The receptors stem from a man in his fifties in good health and CMV-seropositive. CDR3s include the opening cysteine and the closing phenylalanine or tryptophan. The order of the fields is V gene, clone size, D gene, J gene, CDR3 DNA, CDR3 protein. The D gene is left open where the match is weak. Part of the rows lack a size; the others show once, few, many or a class for expanded clones.

>TRBV18|once|NA|TRBJ1-3
TGTGCCAGCTCACCAGGGCCGGCCTCTGGAAACACCATATATTTT
CASSPGPASGNTIYF
>TRBV19|NA|NA|TRBJ1-5
TGTGCCAGTATGGCGGGAGATGGCAATCAGCCCCAGCATTTT
CASMAGDGNQPQHF
>TRBV27|NA|TRBD2|TRBJ2-7
TGTGCCAGCAGCCCTCTTCGGCGGGAGGCTTACGAGCAGTACTTC
CASSPLRREAYEQYF
>TRBV5-1|NA|TRBD1|TRBJ2-5
TGCGCCAGCAGCGTAACAGGGGGGACCGGTGAGACCCAGTACTTC
CASSVTGGTGETQYF
>TRBV6-6|NA|NA|TRBJ1-5
TGTGCCAGCAGTTCCATCAGGGAGGGGCAGCCCCAGCATTTT
CASSSIREGQPQHF
>TRBV5-1|NA|TRBD2|TRBJ2-6
TGCGCCAGCAGCCTAGGTCAGCGGGAGTCAAGTGGGGCCAACGTCCTGACTTTC
CASSLGQRESSGANVLTF
>TRBV5-6|NA|NA|TRBJ2-5
TGTGCCAGCAGCTTGGTGTCAGATCAAGAGACCCAGTACTTC
CASSLVSDQETQYF
>TRBV5-5|NA|TRBD1|TRBJ2-1
TGTGCCAGCAGCTGGGGGACAGGGAACAATGAGCAGTTCTTC
CASSWGTGNNEQFF
>TRBV6-1|NA|NA|TRBJ1-1
TGTGCCTACGGGTTCAGCTCCAACACTGAAGCTTTCTTT
CAYGFSSNTEAFF
>TRBV7-2|NA|NA|TRBJ1-2
TGTGCCAGCAGCTCCGCCCCACAGGGATCGTCCGGCTACACCTTC
CASSSAPQGSSGYTF
>TRBV27|few|NA|TRBJ2-7
TGTGCCAGTGGGTTTAGGGGGTTCTCCTACGAGCAGTACTTC
CASGFRGFSYEQYF
>TRBV11-3|NA|NA|TRBJ2-7
TGTGCCAGCAGTCAGTGGGGCAGACACTACGAGCAGTACTTC
CASSQWGRHYEQYF
>TRBV5-6|NA|NA|TRBJ2-5
TGTGCCAGCAGCCGGGGTCGGGGTTGGGAGACCCAGTACTTC
CASSRGRGWETQYF
>TRBV7-2|NA|NA|TRBJ2-7
TGTGCCAGCAGGCGGGACGCTTCCTACGAGCAGTACTTC
CASRRDASYEQYF
>TRBV11-2|NA|NA|TRBJ2-3
TGTGCCAGCAGCAACCACGGAGGGGATGCAGATACGCAGTATTTT
CASSNHGGDADTQYF
>TRBV27|NA|TRBD1|TRBJ1-2
TGTGCCAGCAGTCCCGGACAGGGGCACTCTAACTATGGCTACACCTTC
CASSPGQGHSNYGYTF
>TRBV7-9|NA|TRBD1|TRBJ1-1
TGTGCCAGCAGCTTAGCGACAGGGGCTACTTCTGAAGCTTTCTTT
CASSLATGATSEAFF
>TRBV6-5|NA|TRBD2|TRBJ2-2
TGTGCCACTAGCGGGGGGATCAGGAACACCGGGGAGCTGTTTTTT
CATSGGIRNTGELFF
>TRBV5-4|once|TRBD2|TRBJ2-1
TGTGCCAGCAGCCCGACTAGCGGGGGGTTCTTATCCTACAATGAGCAGTTCTTC
CASSPTSGGFLSYNEQFF
>TRBV13|NA|TRBD2|TRBJ2-4
TGTGCCAGCAGCTTAGGGCGGGGGGTACACACGTACTTC
CASSLGRGVHTYF
>TRBV28|once|NA|TRBJ1-2
TGTGCCAGCAGACAGGGAGCTAACTATGGCTACACCTTC
CASRQGANYGYTF
>TRBV6-5|few|NA|TRBJ1-5
TGTGCCAGCAGTAGTGGGGCTGGCAATCAGCCCCAGCATTTT
CASSSGAGNQPQHF
>TRBV5-1|NA|TRBD1|TRBJ2-2
TGCGCCAGCAGCTTCGACGACAGGGGGGCCGGGGAGCTGTTTTTT
CASSFDDRGAGELFF
>TRBV18|NA|TRBD2|TRBJ2-7
TGTGCCAGCTCACCTGGGACTAGCGACCGAGAGCAGTACTTC
CASSPGTSDREQYF
>TRBV5-1|NA|NA|TRBJ1-1
TGCGCCAGCAGCTCAATGACAGGCGCTACTGAAGCTTTCTTT
CASSSMTGATEAFF
>TRBV7-3|once|NA|TRBJ2-1
TGTGCCAGCAGCTATTCACGGGCGGGGAGCTCCTACAATGAGCAGTTCTTC
CASSYSRAGSSYNEQFF
>TRBV6-5|NA|TRBD1|TRBJ2-7
TGTGCCAGCAGTTACATTTTGACAGGGAAGCACGAGCAGTACTTC
CASSYILTGKHEQYF